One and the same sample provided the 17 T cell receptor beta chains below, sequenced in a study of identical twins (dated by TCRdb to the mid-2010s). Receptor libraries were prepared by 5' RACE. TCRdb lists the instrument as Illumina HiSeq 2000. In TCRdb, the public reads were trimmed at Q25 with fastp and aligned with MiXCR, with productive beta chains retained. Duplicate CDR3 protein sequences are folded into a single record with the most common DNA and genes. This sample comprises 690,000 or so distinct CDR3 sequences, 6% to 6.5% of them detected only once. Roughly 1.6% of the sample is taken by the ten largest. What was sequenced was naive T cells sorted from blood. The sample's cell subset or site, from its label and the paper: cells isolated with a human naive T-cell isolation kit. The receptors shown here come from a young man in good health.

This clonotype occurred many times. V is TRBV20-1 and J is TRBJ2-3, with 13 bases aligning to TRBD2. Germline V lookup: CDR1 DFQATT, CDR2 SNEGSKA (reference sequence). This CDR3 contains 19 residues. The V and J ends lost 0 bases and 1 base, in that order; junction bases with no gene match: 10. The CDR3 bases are TGCAGTGCTAGAGATGGATGGACTAGCGGGAGTCGGGGCACAGATACGCAGTATTTT. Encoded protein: CSARDGWTSGSRGTDTQYF.

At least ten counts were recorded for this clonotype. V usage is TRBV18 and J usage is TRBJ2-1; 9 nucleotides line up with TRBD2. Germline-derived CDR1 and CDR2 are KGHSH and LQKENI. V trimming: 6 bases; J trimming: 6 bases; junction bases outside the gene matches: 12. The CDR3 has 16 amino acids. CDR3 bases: TGTGCCAGCTCCCCAGCCCCCGGGACTAGCACCAATGAGCAGTTCTTC. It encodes CASSPAPGTSTNEQFF.

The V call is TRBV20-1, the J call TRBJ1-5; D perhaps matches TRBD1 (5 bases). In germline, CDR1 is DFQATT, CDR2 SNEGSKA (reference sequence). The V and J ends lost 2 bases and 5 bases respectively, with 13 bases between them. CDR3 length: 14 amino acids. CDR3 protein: CSARSPGVYQPQHF. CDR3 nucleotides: TGCAGTGCTAGATCTCCGGGGGTCTATCAGCCCCAGCATTTT.

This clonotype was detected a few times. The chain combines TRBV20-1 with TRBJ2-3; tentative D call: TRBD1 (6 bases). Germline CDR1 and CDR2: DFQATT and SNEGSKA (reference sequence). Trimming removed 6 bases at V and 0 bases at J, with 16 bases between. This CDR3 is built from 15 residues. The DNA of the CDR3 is TGCAGTGCCAGCGACAGGACCACCAGCACAGATACGCAGTATTTT. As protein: CSASDRTTSTDTQYF.

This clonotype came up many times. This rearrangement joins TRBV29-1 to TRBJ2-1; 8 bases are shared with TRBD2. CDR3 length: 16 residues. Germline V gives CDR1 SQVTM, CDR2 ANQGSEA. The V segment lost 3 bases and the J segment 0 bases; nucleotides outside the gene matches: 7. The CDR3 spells CSVEGLSGSSYNEQFF. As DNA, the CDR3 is TGCAGCGTTGAGGGGCTGAGCGGGAGCTCCTACAATGAGCAGTTCTTC.

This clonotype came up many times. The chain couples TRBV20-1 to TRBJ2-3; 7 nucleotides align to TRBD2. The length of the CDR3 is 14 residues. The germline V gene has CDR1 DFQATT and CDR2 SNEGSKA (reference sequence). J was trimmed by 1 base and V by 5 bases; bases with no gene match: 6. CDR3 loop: CSASGEGGTDTQYF. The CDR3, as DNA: TGCAGTGCTTCGGGGGAGGGTGGCACAGATACGCAGTATTTT.

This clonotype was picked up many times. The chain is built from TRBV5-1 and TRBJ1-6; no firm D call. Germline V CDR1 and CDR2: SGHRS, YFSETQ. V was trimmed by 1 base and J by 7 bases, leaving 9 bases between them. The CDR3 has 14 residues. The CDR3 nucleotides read TGCGCCAGCAGCTTGATGTCAGAAAATTCACCCCTCCACTTT. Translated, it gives CASSLMSENSPLHF.

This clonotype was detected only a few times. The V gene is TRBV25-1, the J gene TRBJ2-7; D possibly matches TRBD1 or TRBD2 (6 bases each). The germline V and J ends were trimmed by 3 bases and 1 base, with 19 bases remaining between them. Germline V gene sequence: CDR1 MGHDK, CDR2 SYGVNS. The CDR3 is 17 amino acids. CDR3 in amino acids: CASSDFGGQGISYEQYF. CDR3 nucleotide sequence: TGTGCCAGCAGTGACTTTGGGGGGCAGGGGATATCCTACGAGCAGTACTTC.

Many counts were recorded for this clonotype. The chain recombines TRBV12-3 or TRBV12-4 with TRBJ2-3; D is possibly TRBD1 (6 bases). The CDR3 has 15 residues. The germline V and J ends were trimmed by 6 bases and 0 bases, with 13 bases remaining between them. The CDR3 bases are TGTGCCAGCAGGGAGTGGGGGCAAAGCACAGATACGCAGTATTTT. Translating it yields CASREWGQSTDTQYF.

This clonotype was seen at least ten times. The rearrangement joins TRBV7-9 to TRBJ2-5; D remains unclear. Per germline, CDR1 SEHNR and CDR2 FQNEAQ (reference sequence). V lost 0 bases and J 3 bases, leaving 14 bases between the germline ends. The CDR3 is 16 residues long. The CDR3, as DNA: TGTGCCAGCAGCTTAGCTTTGGGATGGTCTGAAGAGACCCAGTACTTC. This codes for CASSLALGWSEETQYF.

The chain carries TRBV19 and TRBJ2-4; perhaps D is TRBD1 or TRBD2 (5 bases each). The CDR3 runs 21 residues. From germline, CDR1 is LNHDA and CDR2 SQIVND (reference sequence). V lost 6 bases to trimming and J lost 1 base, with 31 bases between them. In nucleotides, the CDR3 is TGTGCCAGTAGCAGGGCTCCGGGACGCCAGTCCTTGGGGGTGGCCAAAAACATTCAGTACTTC. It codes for CASSRAPGRQSLGVAKNIQYF.

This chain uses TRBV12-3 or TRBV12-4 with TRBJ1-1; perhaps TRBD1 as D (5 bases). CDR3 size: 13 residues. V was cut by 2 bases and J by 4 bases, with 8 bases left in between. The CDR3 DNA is TGTGCCAGCAGTTTATTTGGGGGCACTGAAGCTTTCTTT. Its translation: CASSLFGGTEAFF.

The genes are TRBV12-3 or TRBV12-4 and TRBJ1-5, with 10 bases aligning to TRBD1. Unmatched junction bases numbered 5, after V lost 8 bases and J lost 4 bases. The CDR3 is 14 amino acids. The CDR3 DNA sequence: TGTGCCAGCCAAAGACAGGGGGCAAATCAGCCCCAGCATTTT. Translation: CASQRQGANQPQHF.

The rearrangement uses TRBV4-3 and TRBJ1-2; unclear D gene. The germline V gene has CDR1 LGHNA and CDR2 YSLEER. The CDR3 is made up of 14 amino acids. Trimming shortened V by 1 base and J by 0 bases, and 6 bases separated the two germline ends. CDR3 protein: CASSQGVSNYGYTF. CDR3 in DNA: TGCGCCAGCAGCCAAGGGGTATCTAACTATGGCTACACCTTC.

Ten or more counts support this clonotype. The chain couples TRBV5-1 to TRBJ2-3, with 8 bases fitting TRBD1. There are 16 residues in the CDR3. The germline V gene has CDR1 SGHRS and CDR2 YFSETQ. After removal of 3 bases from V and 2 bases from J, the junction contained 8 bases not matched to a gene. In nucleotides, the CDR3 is TGCGCCAGCAGCTCGCGGGGACAGGCGGACACAGATACGCAGTATTTT. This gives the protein CASSSRGQADTDTQYF.

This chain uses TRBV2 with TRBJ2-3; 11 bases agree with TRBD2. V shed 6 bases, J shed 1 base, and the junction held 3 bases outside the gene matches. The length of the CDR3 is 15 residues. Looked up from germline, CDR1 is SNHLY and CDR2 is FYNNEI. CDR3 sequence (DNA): TGTGCCAGCAGCAGACTAGCGGGACGCACAGATACGCAGTATTTT. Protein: CASSRLAGRTDTQYF.

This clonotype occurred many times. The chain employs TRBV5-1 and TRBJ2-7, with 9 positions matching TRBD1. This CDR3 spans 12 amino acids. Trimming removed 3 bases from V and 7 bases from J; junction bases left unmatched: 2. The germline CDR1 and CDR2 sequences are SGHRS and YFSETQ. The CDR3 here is CASSYGTGEQYV. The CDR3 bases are TGCGCCAGCAGCTACGGGACAGGGGAGCAGTACGTC.